This T cell receptor (beta chain) was sequenced in a study of T cell responses to AZD1222 COVID-19 vaccine. Study-wide results and limits: Clonal diversity was possibly underestimated, and the donors were mostly white British, with more females.

Sequencing used immunoSEQ multiplex PCR; TCRdb keeps in-frame clones, though not all of them. The sample gives under 70,000 clones, over 75% of which show up once; 14% to 15% is in the top ten. Turning to this clone: The target antigen is unknown.

V was cut by 3 bases and J by 4 bases, with 12 bases left in between. Germline V gives CDR1 LNHDA, CDR2 SQIVND (reference sequence). CDR3 size: 14 residues. The V call is TRBV19, the J call TRBJ1-1; maybe TRBD1 (5 bases). The clonotype comes from an adult in good health. The material was peripheral blood, obtained on day 0 of AZD1222 vaccination. The CDR3 spells CASSMGRASTEAFF. CDR3 bases: TGTGCCAGTAGTATGGGACGGGCCAGCACTGAAGCTTTCTTT.